Below, one TCR beta chain is given with its context. The data belong to a study of blood T cell repertoires in COVID-19. The overall study: The samples span acute and convalescent COVID-19 from the United States, Italy and Spain.

Clones were read by immunoSEQ multiplex PCR, and TCRdb kept only the in-frame ones, dropping some. This sample has hundreds of thousands of clones; 65% to 90% occur once, and the top ten carry approximately 5%. The CDR3 length is 18 residues. V lost 6 bases to trimming and J lost 0 bases, with 18 bases between them. Germline values: CDR1 MNHEY, CDR2 SMNVEV (reference sequence). Sequencing used peripheral blood. The origin of this receptor is a man between 45 and 60 years old with COVID-19, enrolled during active disease. The genes are TRBV27 and TRBJ1-6; D might be TRBD1 (6 bases). The CDR3: CASRNRQGKSSYNSPLHF. CDR3 DNA: TGTGCCAGCAGAAATCGGCAGGGGAAGAGCTCCTATAATTCACCCCTCCACTTT.